Listed below are T cell receptor beta chains from one sample, sequenced in a study of blood T cell repertoires in COVID-19. The data were produced by immunoSEQ multiplex PCR, yet TCRdb's version contains in-frame clones alone and is incomplete. The sample consists of some 220,000 clones, nearly 85% of them appearing once. Sequencing was performed on peripheral blood. Receptor source: a human donor in a cohort sampled during active COVID-19. CDR3s include the opening cysteine and the closing phenylalanine or tryptophan. Each record gives: J gene, clone size, D gene, V gene, CDR3 DNA, CDR3 protein. A D gene is named only where the DNA matches it firmly. Where a row states a size, it is once, few, many or the class of an expanded clone; other rows omit it.

j_call: TRBJ2-3; clone_size: .; d_call: .; v_call: TRBV28; cdr3_nt: TGTGCCAGCAGCTACTTTGGTACGCAGTATTTT; cdr3_aa: CASSYFGTQYF
j_call: TRBJ2-1; clone_size: .; d_call: TRBD2; v_call: TRBV5-5; cdr3_nt: TGTGCCAGCAGCTTACTAGCGGGGGGGCAGGATGAGCAGTTCTTC; cdr3_aa: CASSLLAGGQDEQFF
j_call: TRBJ1-2; clone_size: .; d_call: .; v_call: TRBV28; cdr3_nt: TGTGCCAGCAGGTTCCCCCTGGGGGCGCAGGACTATGGCTACACCTTC; cdr3_aa: CASRFPLGAQDYGYTF
j_call: TRBJ2-3; clone_size: few; d_call: .; v_call: TRBV10-1; cdr3_nt: TGCGCCAGCAGTGTTCGCCGACTGCGTTCGGGAGATACGCAGTATTTT; cdr3_aa: CASSVRRLRSGDTQYF
j_call: TRBJ2-7; clone_size: many; d_call: .; v_call: TRBV27; cdr3_nt: TGTGCCAGCAGCCCCGGGAGCTACGAGCAGTACTTC; cdr3_aa: CASSPGSYEQYF
j_call: TRBJ2-1; clone_size: .; d_call: TRBD1; v_call: TRBV12-3/TRBV12-4; cdr3_nt: TGTGCCAGTGGGACAGGGGCCCTGGGTCGGTTCTTC; cdr3_aa: CASGTGALGRFF
j_call: TRBJ2-1; clone_size: .; d_call: TRBD1; v_call: TRBV29-1; cdr3_nt: TGCAGCGTAAAGACAGGGGGCGATGAGCAGTTCTTC; cdr3_aa: CSVKTGGDEQFF
j_call: TRBJ2-7; clone_size: .; d_call: TRBD1; v_call: TRBV5-6; cdr3_nt: TGTGCCAGCAGCTTGGGCAGGGGGCTCTACGAGCAGTACTTC; cdr3_aa: CASSLGRGLYEQYF
j_call: TRBJ1-2; clone_size: .; d_call: .; v_call: TRBV11-2; cdr3_nt: TGTGCCACCTCGGGGGGGGACTATGGCTACACCTTC; cdr3_aa: CATSGGDYGYTF
j_call: TRBJ2-5; clone_size: .; d_call: TRBD2; v_call: TRBV5-4; cdr3_nt: TGTGCCAGCAGCCCACAAGCGGGGGGGAACCAAGAGACCCAGTACTTC; cdr3_aa: CASSPQAGGNQETQYF
j_call: TRBJ1-1; clone_size: .; d_call: .; v_call: TRBV11-2; cdr3_nt: TGTGCCAGCAGCTTTTCCAGGGAAACAGCTTTCTTT; cdr3_aa: CASSFSRETAFF
j_call: TRBJ2-7; clone_size: .; d_call: .; v_call: TRBV3-1/TRBV3-2; cdr3_nt: TGTGCCAGCAGCCAGCAGGCCACCTTGAGTCACGAGCAGTACTTC; cdr3_aa: CASSQQATLSHEQYF
j_call: TRBJ1-4; clone_size: .; d_call: .; v_call: TRBV7-2; cdr3_nt: TGTGCCAGCAGCTTAAGGCCGTCGGGTGGTGAAAAACTGTTTTTT; cdr3_aa: CASSLRPSGGEKLFF
j_call: TRBJ2-3; clone_size: once; d_call: TRBD2; v_call: TRBV7-9; cdr3_nt: TGTGCCAGCAGCCCCGCCCCTAGCGGGGGGGCGGGTGGGCAGTATTTT; cdr3_aa: CASSPAPSGGAGGQYF
j_call: TRBJ2-1; clone_size: once; d_call: TRBD1; v_call: TRBV27; cdr3_nt: TGTGCCAGCAGCCGTAGAGGGACAGGGTCCTACAATGAGCAGTTCTTC; cdr3_aa: CASSRRGTGSYNEQFF
j_call: TRBJ1-1; clone_size: .; d_call: TRBD1; v_call: TRBV19; cdr3_nt: TGTGCCAGTAGTATGCTAGGGGGCCGAGGGAACACTGAAGCTTTCTTT; cdr3_aa: CASSMLGGRGNTEAFF
j_call: TRBJ2-2; clone_size: .; d_call: TRBD1; v_call: TRBV2; cdr3_nt: TGTGCCAGCAGTGGGACAGGGGAAACCGGGGAGCTGTTTTTT; cdr3_aa: CASSGTGETGELFF
j_call: TRBJ2-1; clone_size: few; d_call: TRBD1; v_call: TRBV28; cdr3_nt: TGTGCCAGCACCCAAAACAGGGGAGAGATGTTCTTC; cdr3_aa: CASTQNRGEMFF
j_call: TRBJ1-1; clone_size: .; d_call: .; v_call: TRBV28; cdr3_nt: TGTGCCAGCAGTGGGGAAGGGGGGAACACTGAAGCTTTCTTT; cdr3_aa: CASSGEGGNTEAFF
j_call: TRBJ2-2; clone_size: .; d_call: TRBD1; v_call: TRBV5-1; cdr3_nt: TGCGCCAGTGGAACAGGGGAGCACACCGGGGAGCTGTTTTTT; cdr3_aa: CASGTGEHTGELFF
j_call: TRBJ1-3; clone_size: few; d_call: .; v_call: TRBV3-1/TRBV3-2; cdr3_nt: TGTGCCAGCAGCCCTGACAGAATGCTTGGAAACACCATATATTTT; cdr3_aa: CASSPDRMLGNTIYF
j_call: TRBJ2-3; clone_size: .; d_call: TRBD1; v_call: TRBV27; cdr3_nt: TGTGCCAGCAGTTCGTACAGGGGTTCAGATACGCAGTATTTT; cdr3_aa: CASSSYRGSDTQYF
j_call: TRBJ1-6; clone_size: few; d_call: .; v_call: TRBV2; cdr3_nt: TGTGCCAGCAGTGGTGCGAGCTCCTATAATTCACCCCTCCACTTT; cdr3_aa: CASSGASSYNSPLHF
j_call: TRBJ1-6; clone_size: .; d_call: .; v_call: TRBV6-1; cdr3_nt: TGTGCCAGCAGTGAACATTCTAGGGGCTCTGGCTCACCCCTCCACTTT; cdr3_aa: CASSEHSRGSGSPLHF
j_call: TRBJ1-4; clone_size: .; d_call: .; v_call: TRBV19; cdr3_nt: TGTGCCAGTAGAATGCGGACAGCACGGGATGAAAAACTGTTTTTT; cdr3_aa: CASRMRTARDEKLFF
j_call: TRBJ2-1; clone_size: .; d_call: .; v_call: TRBV4-2; cdr3_nt: TGTGCCAGCAGCCCTCCGACGGGGACCTACAATGAGCAGTTCTTC; cdr3_aa: CASSPPTGTYNEQFF
j_call: TRBJ1-2; clone_size: many; d_call: .; v_call: TRBV4-1; cdr3_nt: TGCGCCAGCAGCCAAGACCGTACGGATGGCTACACCTTC; cdr3_aa: CASSQDRTDGYTF
j_call: TRBJ2-7; clone_size: .; d_call: TRBD1; v_call: TRBV9; cdr3_nt: TGTGCCAGCAGCTCCGGACAGGGGGGTTACGAGCAGTACTTC; cdr3_aa: CASSSGQGGYEQYF
j_call: TRBJ1-2; clone_size: .; d_call: .; v_call: TRBV7-2; cdr3_nt: TGTGCCAGCAGCTTAGCGCGAGTCGGGAACTATGGCTACACCTTC; cdr3_aa: CASSLARVGNYGYTF
j_call: TRBJ2-7; clone_size: .; d_call: .; v_call: TRBV6-1; cdr3_nt: TGTGCCAGCAGTGACGAGATGACAGGTTTTAGCTCCTACGAGCAGTACTTC; cdr3_aa: CASSDEMTGFSSYEQYF
j_call: TRBJ1-2; clone_size: .; d_call: TRBD1; v_call: TRBV27; cdr3_nt: TGTGCCAGCAGTTCGACCCAGGGGGCAGGCTACACCTTC; cdr3_aa: CASSSTQGAGYTF
j_call: TRBJ2-7; clone_size: .; d_call: TRBD2; v_call: TRBV27; cdr3_nt: TGTGCCAGCAGTTTATGGGGGACTACCTACGAGCAGTACTTC; cdr3_aa: CASSLWGTTYEQYF
j_call: TRBJ1-2; clone_size: .; d_call: TRBD1; v_call: TRBV30; cdr3_nt: TGTGCCTGGGGCAGGGACAGACCCTATGGCTACACCTTC; cdr3_aa: CAWGRDRPYGYTF
j_call: TRBJ2-3; clone_size: .; d_call: TRBD2; v_call: TRBV19; cdr3_nt: TGTGCCAGTAGTATGTTGGAAGCGGGAGGCGGTGATACGCAGTATTTT; cdr3_aa: CASSMLEAGGGDTQYF
j_call: TRBJ1-4; clone_size: .; d_call: .; v_call: TRBV4-1; cdr3_nt: TGCGCCAGCAGCCGTACAGGGCTCGGAACTAATGAAAAACTGTTTTTT; cdr3_aa: CASSRTGLGTNEKLFF
j_call: TRBJ2-1; clone_size: .; d_call: TRBD2; v_call: TRBV29-1; cdr3_nt: TGCAGCTACCAACTGGCTAGCGGGCCTGGTGAGCAGTTCTTC; cdr3_aa: CSYQLASGPGEQFF
j_call: TRBJ2-7; clone_size: .; d_call: TRBD1; v_call: TRBV10-1; cdr3_nt: TGCGCCAGCTCCGACAGGGGGAACCCCTACGAGCAGTACTTC; cdr3_aa: CASSDRGNPYEQYF
j_call: TRBJ1-2; clone_size: once; d_call: TRBD1; v_call: TRBV6-1; cdr3_nt: TGTGCCAGCAGTGAAGGGTACAGGGGCGCCTATGGCTACACCTTC; cdr3_aa: CASSEGYRGAYGYTF
j_call: TRBJ2-7; clone_size: .; d_call: .; v_call: TRBV10-3; cdr3_nt: TGTGCCATCAGCCCAGGGGAAAATGACAGGGAGCAGTACTTC; cdr3_aa: CAISPGENDREQYF
j_call: TRBJ2-5; clone_size: .; d_call: .; v_call: TRBV7-9; cdr3_nt: TGTGCCAACGACCGGGATCTCCAAGAGACCCAGTACTTC; cdr3_aa: CANDRDLQETQYF
j_call: TRBJ1-1; clone_size: .; d_call: .; v_call: TRBV30; cdr3_nt: TGTGCCTGGGCAGGAGGGCGAACTGAAGCTTTCTTT; cdr3_aa: CAWAGGRTEAFF
j_call: TRBJ1-3; clone_size: .; d_call: .; v_call: TRBV11-2; cdr3_nt: TGTGCCAGCAGCTTACTGGGAAACACCATATATTTT; cdr3_aa: CASSLLGNTIYF
j_call: TRBJ2-3; clone_size: once; d_call: TRBD1; v_call: TRBV28; cdr3_nt: TGTGCCAGCAGGGACAGGGGGTCCCGCACAGATACGCAGTATTTT; cdr3_aa: CASRDRGSRTDTQYF
j_call: TRBJ2-1; clone_size: few; d_call: TRBD2; v_call: TRBV14; cdr3_nt: TGTGCCAGCAGCCAATCACTAGCGGGGGCCAATGAGCAGTTCTTC; cdr3_aa: CASSQSLAGANEQFF